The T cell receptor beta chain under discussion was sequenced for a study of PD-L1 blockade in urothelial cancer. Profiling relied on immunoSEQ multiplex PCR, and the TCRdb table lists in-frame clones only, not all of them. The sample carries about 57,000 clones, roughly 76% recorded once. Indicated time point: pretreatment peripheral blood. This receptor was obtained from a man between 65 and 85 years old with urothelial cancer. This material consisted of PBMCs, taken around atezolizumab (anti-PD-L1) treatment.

DNA of the CDR3: TGTGCCAGCAGGCCTACCGACAGGTCCTACGAGCAGTACTTC. Translating gives CASRPTDRSYEQYF. This chain uses TRBV6-1 with TRBJ2-7; TRBD1 might be the D (6 bases). CDR1 and CDR2 (germline): MNHNS, SASEGT. This CDR3 is built from 14 residues. Trimming removed 6 bases from V and 1 base from J, with 13 bases in between.